The rows below give T cell receptor beta chains drawn from one sample of a study of vaccination and CD4 T cells after COVID-19. These TCRs' antigens remain unknown. One entry per CDR3 protein results from TCRdb running MiXCR on the PCR reads. The table lists 20,000 to 25,000 distinct CDR3 sequences, roughly 40% of them singletons. Sequences were derived from CD4+ T cells from blood, cultured in vitro, sampled about 7 months after SARS-CoV-2 vaccination. The source of these receptors is a human donor who had recovered from COVID-19. Each CDR3 is given with its conserved first and last residue. Fields, in order: D gene, V gene, clone size, J gene, CDR3 DNA, CDR3 protein. A D gene is named only where the DNA matches it firmly. Rows may omit the clone size; those that give it use once, few, many or a size class.

D: TRBD1
V: TRBV24-1
size: few
J: TRBJ2-7
DNA: TGTGCCACCAGCCCGACAGGGGGCGAAAGCGAGCAGTACTTC
CDR3: CATSPTGGESEQYF

D: NA
V: TRBV19
size: NA
J: TRBJ2-3
DNA: TGTGCCAGTAGTATACAACAGGGCGGCACAGATACGCAGTATTTT
CDR3: CASSIQQGGTDTQYF

D: NA
V: TRBV4-2
size: NA
J: TRBJ2-5
DNA: TGTGCCAGCAGCCAAGTAGGGGTACAAGAGACCCAGTACTTC
CDR3: CASSQVGVQETQYF

D: NA
V: TRBV12-3/TRBV12-4
size: NA
J: TRBJ1-1
DNA: TGTGCCAGCAGTTACACAGCGAACACTGAAGCTTTCTTT
CDR3: CASSYTANTEAFF

D: NA
V: TRBV6-1
size: few
J: TRBJ2-3
DNA: TGTGCCAGCACACTACTGTTGACAGATACGCAGTATTTT
CDR3: CASTLLLTDTQYF

D: TRBD2
V: TRBV18
size: few
J: TRBJ2-5
DNA: TGTGCCAGCTCACCCTTGAAGACTAGCCAGGCCGAGACCCAGTACTTC
CDR3: CASSPLKTSQAETQYF

D: NA
V: TRBV18
size: NA
J: TRBJ1-6
DNA: TGTGCCAGCTCTGGGGACGGCAATTCACCCCTCCACTTT
CDR3: CASSGDGNSPLHF

D: TRBD2
V: TRBV7-9
size: NA
J: TRBJ2-5
DNA: TGTGCCAGCAGGAGGGCTGTAGCGGGACGCTCGGAGACCCAGTACTTC
CDR3: CASRRAVAGRSETQYF

D: TRBD2
V: TRBV20-1
size: NA
J: TRBJ2-3
DNA: TGCAGTGCCGAAGGGACTAGCGGGAGGGTCGGCACAGATACGCAGTATTTT
CDR3: CSAEGTSGRVGTDTQYF

D: NA
V: TRBV7-8
size: few
J: TRBJ2-1
DNA: TGTGCCAGCAGCGGTGGTGTGTTGGGTGAGCAGTTCTTC
CDR3: CASSGGVLGEQFF

D: TRBD2
V: TRBV7-2
size: few
J: TRBJ2-5
DNA: TGTGCCAGCAGCTCCGGGGGACTAGCGACAGAGACCCAGTACTTC
CDR3: CASSSGGLATETQYF

D: NA
V: TRBV28
size: NA
J: TRBJ1-6
DNA: TGTGCCAGCAGTCCCAGCGTCCAGGCTTCACCCCTCCACTTT
CDR3: CASSPSVQASPLHF

D: NA
V: TRBV19
size: few
J: TRBJ1-5
DNA: TGTGCCAGTAGTATTGCCGGAGTGAGGGACCAGCCCCAGCATTTT
CDR3: CASSIAGVRDQPQHF

D: NA
V: TRBV5-6
size: NA
J: TRBJ2-5
DNA: TGTGCCAGCAGCCGCGAAGAGACCCAGTACTTC
CDR3: CASSREETQYF